These 8 T cell receptor beta chains share one sample of origin, sequenced in a study of OX40 agonist ivuxolimab in advanced cancers. Data came from immunoSEQ multiplex PCR; TCRdb stores just in-frame clones and leaves some out. Here the sample spans about 52,000 clones, approximately 91% being singletons. Material: CD4+ or CD8+ T cells sorted from blood, obtained in a trial of the OX40 agonist ivuxolimab. These receptors were taken from an adult with an advanced solid tumor such as melanoma, head and neck, liver or kidney cancer.

This chain connects TRBV5-4 to TRBJ2-5; 7 bases are a match to TRBD1. The DNA end is a closer match to TRBJ2-7, so the J assignment may be wrong. This CDR3 spans 14 amino acids. Germline CDR1 SGHNT, CDR2 YYREEE (reference sequence). CDR3 sequence reads: CASSSDRESYEQYF. DNA for the CDR3: TGTGCCAGCAGCTCCGACAGGGAGTCCTACGAGCAGTACTTC.

The chain recombines TRBV19 with TRBJ1-3; the D is unclear. V dropped 6 bases and J dropped 6 bases, with 9 bases sitting between them. The CDR3 covers 12 residues. Germline lookup yields CDR1 LNHDA and CDR2 SQIVND (reference sequence). The CDR3 protein is CASSGWENTIYF. CDR3 sequence (DNA): TGTGCCAGTAGCGGATGGGAAAACACCATATATTTT.

J is TRBJ2-3 and V is TRBV6-1; 16 positions agree with TRBD2. The junction had 1 base not matched to a gene; V was cut back by 6 bases and J by 4 bases. Looked up from germline, CDR1 is MNHNS and CDR2 is SASEGT. The CDR3 is made up of 15 amino acids. The CDR3 DNA is TGTGCCAGCAGGGGACTAGCGGGGGGGCCAGATACGCAGTATTTT. Translation: CASRGLAGGPDTQYF.

J is TRBJ1-1 and V is TRBV5-6; 9 bases fit TRBD1. V shed 3 bases and J 8 bases; nucleotides not matched to a gene: 8. The CDR3 consists of 14 residues. Germline CDR1 and CDR2: SGHDT and YYEEEE. In nucleotides, the CDR3 is TGTGCCAGCAGCTGGGGGACAGGGTGGCAGGAAGCTTTCTTT. Residues: CASSWGTGWQEAFF.

The rearrangement uses TRBV5-1 and TRBJ2-7; TRBD1 is a possible D gene (5 bases). Germline-derived CDR1 and CDR2 are SGHRS and YFSETQ. The CDR3 loop spans 14 amino acids. The V end was cut by 4 bases, the J end by 5 bases, with 16 bases between. This CDR3 is CASSPIPQGHEQYF. Written as DNA, the CDR3 is TGCGCCAGCAGCCCCATCCCGCAGGGCCACGAGCAGTACTTC.

J is TRBJ1-5 and V is TRBV27, with a tentative D call TRBD1 (6 bases). Per germline, CDR1 MNHEY and CDR2 SMNVEV (reference sequence). V was cut by 2 bases and J by 5 bases, with 10 bases left in between. The CDR3 contains 14 residues. For the CDR3, the DNA is TGTGCCAGCAGTTTACAGGGGCCGGATCAGCCCCAGCATTTT. It specifies CASSLQGPDQPQHF.

V and J are TRBV6-5 and TRBJ1-5; TRBD1 is a possible D gene (6 bases). The V gene lost 6 bases and the J gene lost 6 bases, with 15 bases spanning the gap. Looked up from germline, CDR1 is MNHEY and CDR2 is SVGAGI. CDR3 size: 14 residues. The CDR3 sequence: CASSPGGDPQPQHF. The CDR3 DNA follows: TGTGCCAGCAGCCCCGGGGGCGATCCTCAGCCCCAGCATTTT.

V gene TRBV4-1 combines with J gene TRBJ2-7; D perhaps matches TRBD1 (5 bases). CDR1 MGHRA and CDR2 YSYEKL come from the germline V gene. Trimming cost V 3 bases and J 5 bases, with 17 bases left between them. This CDR3 spans 15 amino acids. CDR3 protein: CASSQDRTSPDEQYF. CDR3 bases: TGCGCCAGCAGCCAGGACCGGACATCCCCTGACGAGCAGTACTTC.